This section outlines one T cell receptor (beta chain) sequence together with its context. Antigen specificity is unknown. Unique molecular identifiers were present on the cDNA, which also gained a universal primer site by template switching. TCRdb called the 5' RACE reads again in MiXCR, with one record for every CDR3 protein. The sample holds 250,000 or so distinct CDR3 sequences, about 8.3% seen once. This sample is part of a study of identical twins. Study-wide findings and caveats: Out-of-frame TCR alpha sharing observed in monozygotic twins exceeded model estimates.

The same sample was also used in a study of yellow fever vaccine responses in identical twins.

The source is a woman aged 18 to 35 in good health. The sample consisted of CD8+ T cells sorted from blood.

The CDR3 DNA reads TGTGCCATCAGTGACCTCGGCGGGGGGGCTAAGAGTACCCAGTACTTC. Translation: CAISDLGGGAKSTQYF. The chain carries TRBV10-3 and TRBJ2-5; 9 bases line up with TRBD2. CDR1 is ENHRY and CDR2 is SYGVKD in the germline V gene. Trimming at V came to 3 bases and at J to 8 bases, leaving 13 bases not matched to a gene. The CDR3 covers 16 residues.